This T cell receptor beta chain is from a study of blood T cell repertoires in COVID-19. Study information: T cells, B-cell-depleted T cells, or PBMCs supplied cDNA or gDNA.

Sequencing was performed with immunoSEQ multiplex PCR; in TCRdb, only in-frame clones are kept and a portion is missing. Of approximately 300,000 clones in the sample, 92% were seen once. Enrolled through a virtual design, the participants were between about 18 and 100 years of age and came from 24 US areas. Participant reports of clinical history set cohort assignment. In Cohort 3, a recovered donor had either two negative PCRs, clearance, or symptom resolution. The CDR3 consists of 15 residues. The germline CDR1 and CDR2 sequences are SGHDT and YYEEEE. Trimming removed 1 base from V and 2 bases from J, with 13 bases in between.

V usage is TRBV5-6 and J usage is TRBJ2-7; D is possibly TRBD2 (7 bases). Sample: PBMCs or T cells enriched from blood (not recorded which). This TCR was sampled from a woman in her thirties who had recovered from COVID-19. The CDR3, as DNA: TGTGCCAGCAGCTTGCGGGGGGCGGGGGCCTACGAGCAGTACTTC. Translation: CASSLRGAGAYEQYF.